This T cell receptor beta chain was sequenced in a study of blood T cell repertoires in COVID-19. V lost 5 bases and J lost 5, with 15 bases in between. The germline V gene encodes CDR1 SGHAT and CDR2 FQNNGV. CDR3 size: 14 residues. Produced via immunoSEQ multiplex PCR; TCRdb's table is partial and in-frame only. The sample contains about 250,000 clones, about 88% of which appear only once. V is TRBV11-2 and J is TRBJ2-5; maybe TRBD2 (5 bases). Material: PBMCs or T cells enriched from blood (not recorded which). This receptor was identified in a woman between 45 and 60 years old who had recovered from COVID-19. The CDR3 protein is CASSRFGGGETQYF. DNA for the CDR3: TGTGCCAGCAGCCGCTTTGGCGGCGGGGAGACCCAGTACTTC.